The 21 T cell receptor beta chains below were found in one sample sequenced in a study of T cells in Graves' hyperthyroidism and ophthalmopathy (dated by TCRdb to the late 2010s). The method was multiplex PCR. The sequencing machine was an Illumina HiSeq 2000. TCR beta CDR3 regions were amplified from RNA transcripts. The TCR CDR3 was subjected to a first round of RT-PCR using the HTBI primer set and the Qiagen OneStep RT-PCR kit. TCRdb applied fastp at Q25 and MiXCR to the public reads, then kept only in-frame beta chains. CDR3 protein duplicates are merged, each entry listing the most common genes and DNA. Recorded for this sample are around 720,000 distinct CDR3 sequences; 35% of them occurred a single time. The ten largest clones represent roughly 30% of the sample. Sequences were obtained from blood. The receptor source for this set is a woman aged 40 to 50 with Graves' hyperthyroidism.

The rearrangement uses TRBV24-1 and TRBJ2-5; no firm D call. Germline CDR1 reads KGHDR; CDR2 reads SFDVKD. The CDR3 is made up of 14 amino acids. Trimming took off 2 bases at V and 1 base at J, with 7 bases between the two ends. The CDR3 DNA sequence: TGTGCCACCAGTGATTACAGACCCCAAGAGACCCAGTACTTC. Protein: CATSDYRPQETQYF.

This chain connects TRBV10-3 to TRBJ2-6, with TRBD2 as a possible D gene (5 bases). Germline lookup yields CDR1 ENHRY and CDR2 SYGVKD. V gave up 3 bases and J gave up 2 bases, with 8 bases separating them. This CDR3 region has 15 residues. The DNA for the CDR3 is TGTGCCATCAGTGAAGGGAGTACTGGGGCCAACGTCCTGACTTTC. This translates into CAISEGSTGANVLTF.

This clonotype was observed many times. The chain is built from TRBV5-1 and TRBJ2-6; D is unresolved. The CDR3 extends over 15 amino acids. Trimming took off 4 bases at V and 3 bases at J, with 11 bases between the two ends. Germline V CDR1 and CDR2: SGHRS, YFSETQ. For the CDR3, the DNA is TGCGCCAGCAGCGCACACTCGGATGGGGCCAACGTCCTGACTTTC. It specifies CASSAHSDGANVLTF.

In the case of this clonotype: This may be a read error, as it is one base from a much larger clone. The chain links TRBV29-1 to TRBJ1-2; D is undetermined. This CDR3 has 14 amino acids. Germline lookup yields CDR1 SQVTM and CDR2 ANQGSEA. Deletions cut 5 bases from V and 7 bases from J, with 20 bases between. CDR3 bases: TGCAGCGTTTCTATAGATGGCTGGGGAACTGGCTACACCTTC. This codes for CSVSIDGWGTGYTF.

The CDR3 spells CAISEKVDRASYEQYF. CDR3 sequence (DNA): TGTGCCATCAGTGAGAAAGTGGACAGGGCCTCCTACGAGCAGTACTTC. This rearrangement joins TRBV10-3 to TRBJ2-7; 8 bases line up with TRBD1. CDR1 and CDR2 (germline): ENHRY, SYGVKD. V gave up 2 bases and J gave up 0 bases; unmatched junction bases: 6. This CDR3 is built from 16 residues.

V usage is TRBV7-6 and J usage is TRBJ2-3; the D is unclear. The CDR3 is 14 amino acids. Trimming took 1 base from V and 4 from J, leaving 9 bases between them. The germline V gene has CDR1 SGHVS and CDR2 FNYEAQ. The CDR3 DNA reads TGTGCCAGCAGCTTAGAGTCAGGTTCAGATACGCAGTATTTT. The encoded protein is CASSLESGSDTQYF.

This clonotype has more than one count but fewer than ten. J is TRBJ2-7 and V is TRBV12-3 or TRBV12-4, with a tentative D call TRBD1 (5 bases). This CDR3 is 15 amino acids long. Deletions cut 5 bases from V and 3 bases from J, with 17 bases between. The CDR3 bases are TGTGCCAGCAGTGCGGAGACAGTGGATCGCTACGAGCAGTACTTC. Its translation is CASSAETVDRYEQYF.

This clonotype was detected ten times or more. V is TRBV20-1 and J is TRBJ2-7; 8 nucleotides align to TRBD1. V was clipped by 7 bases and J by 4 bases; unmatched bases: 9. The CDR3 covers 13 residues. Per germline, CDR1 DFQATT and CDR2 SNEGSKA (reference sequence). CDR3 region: CSVQGARGYEQYF. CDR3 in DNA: TGCAGTGTGCAGGGGGCACGAGGATACGAGCAGTACTTC.

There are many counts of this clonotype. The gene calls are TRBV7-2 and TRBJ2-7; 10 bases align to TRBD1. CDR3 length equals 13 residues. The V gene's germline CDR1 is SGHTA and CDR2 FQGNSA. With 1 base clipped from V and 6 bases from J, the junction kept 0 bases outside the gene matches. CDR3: CASSLGTGGEQYF. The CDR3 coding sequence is TGTGCCAGCAGCTTAGGGACAGGGGGCGAGCAGTACTTC.

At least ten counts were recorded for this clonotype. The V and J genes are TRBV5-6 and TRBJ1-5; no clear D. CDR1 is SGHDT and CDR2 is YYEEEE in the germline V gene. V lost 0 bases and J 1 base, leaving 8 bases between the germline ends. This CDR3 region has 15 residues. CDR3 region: CASSLAPGSNQPQHF. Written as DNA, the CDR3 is TGTGCCAGCAGCTTGGCACCGGGGAGCAATCAGCCCCAGCATTTT.

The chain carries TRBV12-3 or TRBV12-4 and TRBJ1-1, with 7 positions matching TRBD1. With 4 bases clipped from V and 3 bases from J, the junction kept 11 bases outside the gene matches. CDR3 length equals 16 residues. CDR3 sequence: CASSSSSRRGHTEAFF. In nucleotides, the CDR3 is TGTGCCAGCAGTTCAAGCTCGCGGAGGGGGCACACTGAAGCTTTCTTT.

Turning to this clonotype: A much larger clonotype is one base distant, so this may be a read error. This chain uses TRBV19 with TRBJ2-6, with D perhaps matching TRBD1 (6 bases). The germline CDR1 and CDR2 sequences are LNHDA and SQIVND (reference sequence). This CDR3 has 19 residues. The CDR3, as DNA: TGTGCCAGTAGTATGGACAGCCAACTCATTACAGTTGGGGCCAACATCCTGACTTTC. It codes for CASSMDSQLITVGANILTF.

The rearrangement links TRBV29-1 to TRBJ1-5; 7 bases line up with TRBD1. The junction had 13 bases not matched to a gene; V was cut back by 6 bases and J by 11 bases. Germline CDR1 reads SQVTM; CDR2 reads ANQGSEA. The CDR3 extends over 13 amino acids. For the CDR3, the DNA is TGCAGCGTGAGACAGGGACTTACCGAGACCCAGCATTTT. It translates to CSVRQGLTETQHF.

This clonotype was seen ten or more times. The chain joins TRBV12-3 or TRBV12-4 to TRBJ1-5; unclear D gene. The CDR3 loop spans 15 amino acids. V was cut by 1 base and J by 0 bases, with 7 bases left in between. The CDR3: CASSLGSNSNQPQHF. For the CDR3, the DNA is TGTGCCAGCAGTTTAGGCAGCAATAGCAATCAGCCCCAGCATTTT.

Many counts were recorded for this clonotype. The CDR3 DNA is TGTGCCAGTAGAAGGACAGGGGCTGAGGAGCTGTTTTTT. Protein product: CASRRTGAEELFF. This chain links TRBV19 with TRBJ2-2; 9 bases agree with TRBD1. V lost 6 bases and J lost 10; bases outside the gene matches: 6. Germline V gives CDR1 LNHDA, CDR2 SQIVND (reference sequence). The CDR3 is 13 residues long.

The CDR3 coding sequence is TGTGCCAGCAGCTCCGACAGGGGTTGGGAAGCTTTCTTT. Protein sequence: CASSSDRGWEAFF. The genes are TRBV7-8 and TRBJ1-1; 8 bases fit TRBD1. This CDR3 contains 13 residues. CDR1 and CDR2 (germline): SGHVS, FQNEAQ. V shed 4 bases, J shed 8 bases, and the junction held 6 bases outside the gene matches.

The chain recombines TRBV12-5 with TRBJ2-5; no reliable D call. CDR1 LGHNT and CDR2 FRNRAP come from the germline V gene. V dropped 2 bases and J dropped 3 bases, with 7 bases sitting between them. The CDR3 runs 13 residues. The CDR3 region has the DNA TGTGCTAGTGGTTTGTGGGCAGAAGAGACCCAGTACTTC. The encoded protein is CASGLWAEETQYF.

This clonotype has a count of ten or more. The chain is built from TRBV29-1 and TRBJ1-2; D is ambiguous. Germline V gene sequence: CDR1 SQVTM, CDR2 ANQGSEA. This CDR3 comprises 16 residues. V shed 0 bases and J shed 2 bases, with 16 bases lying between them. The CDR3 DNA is TGCAGCGTTGAAGATCATCGGGGAACCGGGAACTATGGCTACACCTTC. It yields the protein CSVEDHRGTGNYGYTF.

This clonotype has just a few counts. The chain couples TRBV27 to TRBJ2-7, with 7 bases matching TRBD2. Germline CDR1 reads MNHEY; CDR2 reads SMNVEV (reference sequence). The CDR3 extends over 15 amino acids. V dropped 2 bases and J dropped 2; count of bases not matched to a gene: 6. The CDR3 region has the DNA TGTGCCAGCAGTTTAGATAGCGGGCCAACCTACGAGCAGTACTTC. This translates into CASSLDSGPTYEQYF.

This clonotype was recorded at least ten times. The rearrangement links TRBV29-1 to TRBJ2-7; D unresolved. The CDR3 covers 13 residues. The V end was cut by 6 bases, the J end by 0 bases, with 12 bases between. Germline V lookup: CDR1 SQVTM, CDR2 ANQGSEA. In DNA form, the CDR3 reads TGCAGCGTACGGACGGACCTCTCCTACGAGCAGTACTTC. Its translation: CSVRTDLSYEQYF.

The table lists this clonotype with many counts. The CDR3 DNA sequence: TGTGCCAGCAGTGAGGGGGGATTGAACTTGAACACCGGGGAGCTGTTTTTT. Amino acid sequence: CASSEGGLNLNTGELFF. The chain employs TRBV2 and TRBJ2-2; possibly TRBD2 for D (6 bases). V lost 3 bases, J lost 1 base, and 15 bases lay in between. CDR1 and CDR2 (germline): SNHLY, FYNNEI. This CDR3 has 17 residues.